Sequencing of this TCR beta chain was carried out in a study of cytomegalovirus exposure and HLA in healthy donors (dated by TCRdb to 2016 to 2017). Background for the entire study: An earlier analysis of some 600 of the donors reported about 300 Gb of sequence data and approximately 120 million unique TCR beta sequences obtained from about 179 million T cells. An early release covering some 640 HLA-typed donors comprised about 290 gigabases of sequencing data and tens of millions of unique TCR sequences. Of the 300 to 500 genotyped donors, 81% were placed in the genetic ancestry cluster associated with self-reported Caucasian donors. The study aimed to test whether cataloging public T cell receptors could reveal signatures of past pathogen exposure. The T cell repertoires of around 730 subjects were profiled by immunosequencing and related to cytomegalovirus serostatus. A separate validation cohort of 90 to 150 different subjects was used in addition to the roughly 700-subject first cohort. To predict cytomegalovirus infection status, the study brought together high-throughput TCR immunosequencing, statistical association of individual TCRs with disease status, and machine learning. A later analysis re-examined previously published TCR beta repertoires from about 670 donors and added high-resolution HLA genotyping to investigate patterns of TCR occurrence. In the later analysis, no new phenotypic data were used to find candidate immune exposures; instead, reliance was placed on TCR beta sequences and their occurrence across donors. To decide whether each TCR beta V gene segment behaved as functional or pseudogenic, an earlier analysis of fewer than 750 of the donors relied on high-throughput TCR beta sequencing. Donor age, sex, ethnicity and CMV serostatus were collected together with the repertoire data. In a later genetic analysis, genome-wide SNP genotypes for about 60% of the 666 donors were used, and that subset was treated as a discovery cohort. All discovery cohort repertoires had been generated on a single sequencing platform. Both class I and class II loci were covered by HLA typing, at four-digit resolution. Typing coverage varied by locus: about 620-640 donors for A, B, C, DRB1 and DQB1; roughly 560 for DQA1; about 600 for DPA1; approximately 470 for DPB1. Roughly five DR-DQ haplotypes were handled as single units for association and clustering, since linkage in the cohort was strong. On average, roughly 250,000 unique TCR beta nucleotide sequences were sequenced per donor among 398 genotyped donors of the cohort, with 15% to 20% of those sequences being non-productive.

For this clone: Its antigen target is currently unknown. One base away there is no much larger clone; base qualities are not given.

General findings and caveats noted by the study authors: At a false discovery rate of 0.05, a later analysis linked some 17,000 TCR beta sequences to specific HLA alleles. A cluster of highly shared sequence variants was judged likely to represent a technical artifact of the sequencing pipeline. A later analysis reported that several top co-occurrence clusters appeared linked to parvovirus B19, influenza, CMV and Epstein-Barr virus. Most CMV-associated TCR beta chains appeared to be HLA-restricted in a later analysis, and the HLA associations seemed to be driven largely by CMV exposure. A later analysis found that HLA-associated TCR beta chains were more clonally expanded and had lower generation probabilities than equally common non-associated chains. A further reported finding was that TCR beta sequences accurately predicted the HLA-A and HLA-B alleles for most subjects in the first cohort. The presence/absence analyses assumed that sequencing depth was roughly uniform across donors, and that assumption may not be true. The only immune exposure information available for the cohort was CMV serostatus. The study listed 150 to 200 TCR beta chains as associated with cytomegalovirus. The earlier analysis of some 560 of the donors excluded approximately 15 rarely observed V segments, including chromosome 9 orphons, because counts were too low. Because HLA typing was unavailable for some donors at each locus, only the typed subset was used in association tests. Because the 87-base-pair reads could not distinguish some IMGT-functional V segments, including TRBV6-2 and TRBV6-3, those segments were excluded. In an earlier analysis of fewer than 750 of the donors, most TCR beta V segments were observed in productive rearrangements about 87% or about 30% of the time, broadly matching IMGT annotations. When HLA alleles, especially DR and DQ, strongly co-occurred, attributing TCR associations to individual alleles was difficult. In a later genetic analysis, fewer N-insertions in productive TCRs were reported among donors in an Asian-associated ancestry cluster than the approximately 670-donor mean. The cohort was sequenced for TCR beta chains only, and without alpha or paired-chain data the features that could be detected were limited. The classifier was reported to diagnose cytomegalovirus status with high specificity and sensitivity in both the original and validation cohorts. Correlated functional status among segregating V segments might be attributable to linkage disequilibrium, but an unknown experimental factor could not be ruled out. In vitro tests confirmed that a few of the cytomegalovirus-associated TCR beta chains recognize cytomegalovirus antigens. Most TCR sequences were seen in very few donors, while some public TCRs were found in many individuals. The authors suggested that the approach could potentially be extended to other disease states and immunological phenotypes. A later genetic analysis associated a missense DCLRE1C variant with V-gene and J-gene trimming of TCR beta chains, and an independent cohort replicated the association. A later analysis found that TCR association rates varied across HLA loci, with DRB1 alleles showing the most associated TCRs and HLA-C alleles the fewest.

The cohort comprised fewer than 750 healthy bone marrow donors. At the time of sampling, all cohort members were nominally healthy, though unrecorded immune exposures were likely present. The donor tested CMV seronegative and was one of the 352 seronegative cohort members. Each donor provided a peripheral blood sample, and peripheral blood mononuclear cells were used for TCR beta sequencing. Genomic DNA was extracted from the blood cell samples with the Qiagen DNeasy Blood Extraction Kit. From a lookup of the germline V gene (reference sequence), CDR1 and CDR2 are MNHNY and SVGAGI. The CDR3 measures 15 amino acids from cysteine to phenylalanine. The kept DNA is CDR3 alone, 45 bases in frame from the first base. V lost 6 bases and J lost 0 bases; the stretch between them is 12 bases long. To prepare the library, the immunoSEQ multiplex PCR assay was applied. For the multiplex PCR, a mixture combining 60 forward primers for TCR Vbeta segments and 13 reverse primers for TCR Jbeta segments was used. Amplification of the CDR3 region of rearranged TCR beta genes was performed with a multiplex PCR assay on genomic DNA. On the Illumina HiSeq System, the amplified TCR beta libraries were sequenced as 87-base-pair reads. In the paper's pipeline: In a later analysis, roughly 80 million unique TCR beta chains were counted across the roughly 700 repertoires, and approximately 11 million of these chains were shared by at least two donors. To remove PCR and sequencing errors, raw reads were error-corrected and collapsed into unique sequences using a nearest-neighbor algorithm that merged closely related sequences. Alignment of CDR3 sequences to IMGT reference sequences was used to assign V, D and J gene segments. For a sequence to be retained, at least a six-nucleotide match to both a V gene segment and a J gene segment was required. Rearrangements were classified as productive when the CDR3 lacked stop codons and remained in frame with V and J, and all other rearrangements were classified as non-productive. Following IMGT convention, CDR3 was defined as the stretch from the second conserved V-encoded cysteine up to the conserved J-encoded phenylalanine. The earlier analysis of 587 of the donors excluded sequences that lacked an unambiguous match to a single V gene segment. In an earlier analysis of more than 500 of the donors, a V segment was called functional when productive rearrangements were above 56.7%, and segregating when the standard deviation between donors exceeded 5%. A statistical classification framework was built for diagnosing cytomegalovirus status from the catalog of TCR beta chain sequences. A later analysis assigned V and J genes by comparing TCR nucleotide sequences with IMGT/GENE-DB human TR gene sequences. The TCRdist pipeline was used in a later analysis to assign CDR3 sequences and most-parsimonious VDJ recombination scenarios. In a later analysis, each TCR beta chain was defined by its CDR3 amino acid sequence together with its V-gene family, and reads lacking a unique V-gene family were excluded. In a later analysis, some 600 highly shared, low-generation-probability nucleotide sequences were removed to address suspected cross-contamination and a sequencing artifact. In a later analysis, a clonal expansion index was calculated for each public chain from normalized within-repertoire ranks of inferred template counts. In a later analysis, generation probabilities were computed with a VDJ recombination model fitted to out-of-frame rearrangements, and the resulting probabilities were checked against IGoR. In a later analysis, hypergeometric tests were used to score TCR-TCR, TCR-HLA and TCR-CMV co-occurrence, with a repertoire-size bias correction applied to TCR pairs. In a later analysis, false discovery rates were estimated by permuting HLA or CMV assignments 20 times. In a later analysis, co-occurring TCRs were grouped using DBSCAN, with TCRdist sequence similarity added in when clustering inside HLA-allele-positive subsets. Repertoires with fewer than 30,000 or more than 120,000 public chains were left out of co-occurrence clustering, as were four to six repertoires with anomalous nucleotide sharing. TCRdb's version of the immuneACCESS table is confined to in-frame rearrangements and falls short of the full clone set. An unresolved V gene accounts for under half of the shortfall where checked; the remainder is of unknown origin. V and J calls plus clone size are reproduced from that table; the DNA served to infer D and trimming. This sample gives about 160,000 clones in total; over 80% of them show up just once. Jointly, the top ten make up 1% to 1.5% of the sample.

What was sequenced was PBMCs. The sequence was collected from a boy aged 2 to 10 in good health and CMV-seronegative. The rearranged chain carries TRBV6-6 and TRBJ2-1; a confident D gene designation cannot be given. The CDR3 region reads CASSPQINSYNEQFF. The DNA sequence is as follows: TGTGCCAGCAGCCCGCAGATAAACTCCTACAATGAGCAGTTCTTC.